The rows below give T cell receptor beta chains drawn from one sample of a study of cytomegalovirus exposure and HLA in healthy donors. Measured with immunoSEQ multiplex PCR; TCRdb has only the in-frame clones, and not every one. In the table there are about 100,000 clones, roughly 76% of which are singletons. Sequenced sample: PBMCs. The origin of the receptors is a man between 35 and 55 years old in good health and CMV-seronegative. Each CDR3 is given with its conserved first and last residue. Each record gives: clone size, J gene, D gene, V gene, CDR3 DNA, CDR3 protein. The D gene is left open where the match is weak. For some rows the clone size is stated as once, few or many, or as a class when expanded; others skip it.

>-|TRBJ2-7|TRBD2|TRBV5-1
TGCGCCAGCGCTCCATCGGGACTAGCGTACGAGCAGTACTTC
CASAPSGLAYEQYF
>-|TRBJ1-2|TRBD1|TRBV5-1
TGCGCCAGCAGCTACCACCAGGACAGGTTAAATGGCTACACCTTC
CASSYHQDRLNGYTF
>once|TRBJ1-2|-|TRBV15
TGTGCCACCAGCAACCCTGGGGGGGCCCGTGGCTACACCTTC
CATSNPGGARGYTF
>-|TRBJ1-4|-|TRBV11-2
TGTGCCAGCAGCTTAGATTATGACAGAAGGAATGAAAAACTGTTTTTT
CASSLDYDRRNEKLFF
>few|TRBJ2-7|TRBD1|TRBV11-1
TGTGCCAGCACCAGGACAGGGCGCGAGCAGTACTTC
CASTRTGREQYF
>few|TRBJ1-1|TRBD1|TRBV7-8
TGTGCCAGCAGCTCGTTCGGGACAGGGACGGCTGAAGCTTTCTTT
CASSSFGTGTAEAFF
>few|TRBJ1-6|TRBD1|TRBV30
TGTGCCTGGAGTGTAGGGACAGCTAATTCACCCCTCCACTTT
CAWSVGTANSPLHF
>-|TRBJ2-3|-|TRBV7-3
TGTGCCAGCAGCTCGACAAGCACAGATACGCAGTATTTT
CASSSTSTDTQYF
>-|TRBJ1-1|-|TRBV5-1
TGCGCCAGCAGCTCCCAAGGGAGGCCTGCAGGAACTGAAGCTTTCTTT
CASSSQGRPAGTEAFF
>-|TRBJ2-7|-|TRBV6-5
TGTGCCAGCAGTTACGGAGGGGCTTACACCTACGAGCAGTACTTC
CASSYGGAYTYEQYF
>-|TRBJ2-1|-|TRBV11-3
TGTGCCAGCAGCTTAGAGCGCAGGGTAAATGAGCAGTTCTTC
CASSLERRVNEQFF
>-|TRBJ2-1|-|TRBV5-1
TGCGCCAGCAGTACAGGGAGCTACAATGAGCAGTTCTTC
CASSTGSYNEQFF
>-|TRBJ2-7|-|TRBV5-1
TGCGCCAGCAGCTTCCAACAGGGCCCCTACGAGCAGTACTTC
CASSFQQGPYEQYF
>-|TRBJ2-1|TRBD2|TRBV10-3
TGTGCCATCAGTGATCCGGGGACTAGCGGAGTTGGGAATGAGCAGTTCTTC
CAISDPGTSGVGNEQFF
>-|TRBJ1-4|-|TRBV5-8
TGTGCCAGCAGCTCTCCGAATGAGGGAAAACTGTTTTTT
CASSSPNEGKLFF
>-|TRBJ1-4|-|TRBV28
TGTGCCAGCAGTTTGGGGAGCTTAAGGATGAATGAAAAACTGTTTTTT
CASSLGSLRMNEKLFF
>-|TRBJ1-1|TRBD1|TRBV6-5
TGTGCCAGCAGCAGGGACAGGGTGAACACTGAAGCTTTCTTT
CASSRDRVNTEAFF
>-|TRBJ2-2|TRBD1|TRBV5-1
TGCGCCAGCAGCCTACAACCGGGACAGGGCACCGGGGAGCTGTTTTTT
CASSLQPGQGTGELFF
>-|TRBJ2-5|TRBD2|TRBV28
TGTGCCAGCAGCCTCGGGGGGGGAAGGTCAACTAAAGAGACCCAGTACTTC
CASSLGGGRSTKETQYF
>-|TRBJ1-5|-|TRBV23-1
TGCGCCAGCAGTCCTCGACAGACCCAAGGGGTTAGCAATCAGCCCCAGCATTTT
CASSPRQTQGVSNQPQHF